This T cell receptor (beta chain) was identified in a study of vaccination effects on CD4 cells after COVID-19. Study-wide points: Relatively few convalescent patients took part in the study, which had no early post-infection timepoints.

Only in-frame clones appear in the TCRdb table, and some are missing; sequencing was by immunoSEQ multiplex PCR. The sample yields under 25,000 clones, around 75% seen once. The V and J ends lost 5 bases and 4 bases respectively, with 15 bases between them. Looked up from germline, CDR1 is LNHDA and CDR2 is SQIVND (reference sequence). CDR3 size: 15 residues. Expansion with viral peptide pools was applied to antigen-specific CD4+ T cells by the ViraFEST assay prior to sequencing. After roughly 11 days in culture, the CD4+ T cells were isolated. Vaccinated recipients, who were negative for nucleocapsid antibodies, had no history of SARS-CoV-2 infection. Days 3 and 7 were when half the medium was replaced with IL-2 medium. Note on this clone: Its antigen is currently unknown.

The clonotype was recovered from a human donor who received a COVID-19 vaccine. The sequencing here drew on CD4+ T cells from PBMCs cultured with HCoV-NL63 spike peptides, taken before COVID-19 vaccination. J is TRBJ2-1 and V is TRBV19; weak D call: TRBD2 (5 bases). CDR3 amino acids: CASSFSDSPYNEQFF. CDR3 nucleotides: TGTGCCAGTAGTTTTAGCGATAGCCCGTACAATGAGCAGTTCTTC.